These T cell receptor beta chains were read from a single sample in a study of neurological immune-mediated disorders. TCRdb processed the 5' RACE reads anew with MiXCR; each CDR3 protein has one entry. This sample yields about 48,000 distinct CDR3 sequences, of which 20% to 30% are seen a single time; 20% to 25% belongs to the top ten. Material: PBMCs. These receptors all stem from a woman aged 70-85 years in good health. Both conserved end residues are part of each CDR3. Each record gives: V gene, CDR3 protein.

>TRBV5-1
CASRIGTSGRVNEQFF
>TRBV28
CASSSPGGRGHNEQFF
>TRBV20-1
CSAVFSGRAWNEQFF
>TRBV5-1
CASSLAWQGDGYTF
>TRBV30
CAWSKQRLETQYF
>TRBV2
CASRAALGLAGPTDTQYF
>TRBV5-1
CASSVTGALTYEQYF
>TRBV7-2
CASSVESYNEQFF
>TRBV6-2/TRBV6-3
CASRDWKTYEQYF
>TRBV29-1
CSVDGREFLCTDTQYF
>TRBV28
CASSFSGNAYEQYF
>TRBV6-2/TRBV6-3
CASSAGTSGSGKETQYF
>TRBV6-5
CASSYWGDGELFF
>TRBV6-1
CASRAGVAYEQYF
>TRBV20-1
CSAGLAGRADTQYF
>TRBV20-1
CSARDPKPTQGGLNIQYF
>TRBV21-1
CASSKKTIRGVLISGANVLTF
>TRBV20-1
CSASNYNEQFF
>TRBV4-1
CASSQDPATGTSHGYTF
>TRBV29-1
CSVEGRDEQFF
>TRBV7-2
CASSCGGWNRVGYTF
>TRBV5-1
CASSPGTANTRELFF
>TRBV5-1
CASSQDTSGSTDTQYF
>TRBV30
CAWSPWTGELFF
>TRBV5-1
CASSFDQGPRGEKLFF
>TRBV7-2
CASSQRQGGGYTF
>TRBV29-1
CSVRDRGYEQYF
>TRBV5-1
CASSLDQGAKNIQYF
>TRBV30
CACGTRIAGELFF
>TRBV20-1
CSASSDLGLNEKLFF
>TRBV21-1
CASRPASGSAVDTQYF
>TRBV6-6
CASSQDRALEQYF
>TRBV5-1
CASSSTGAGQSYTF
>TRBV5-1
CASSLLGQAYEQYF
>TRBV7-2
CASSLAVAKFTYEQYF
>TRBV27
CASSLTGSQPQHF
>TRBV6-6
CASSEEKYTQYF
>TRBV19
CASSIGFQGIFYEQYF
>TRBV4-1
CASSQEDGEAYEQYF
>TRBV7-9
CASSLGSGGNQPQHF
>TRBV29-1
CSVVSGVGEQYF
>TRBV11-2
CASSLDPGPVMGPDTQYF
>TRBV27
CASSRGEPYNEQFF
>TRBV12-3/TRBV12-4
CASSGTGGRETQYF
>TRBV27
CASSSDRFRETQYF
>TRBV7-8
CASSLSRASGVSSYNEQFF
>TRBV5-1
CASSPGSEMNTEAFF
>TRBV3-1
CASSQMGGGNQPQHF
>TRBV7-2
CASSFRGLAANEQFF
>TRBV14
CASSQDRGGNGELFF